These 2 T cell receptor beta chains came from one sample sequenced in a study of blood T cell repertoires in COVID-19. Assay used: immunoSEQ multiplex PCR; TCRdb lists only in-frame clones, some missing. The table includes around 60,000 clones, roughly 79% detected once. Material for sequencing was peripheral blood. The receptors were sampled from a human donor in a cohort sampled during active COVID-19.

The CDR3 reads CASSLGTSGTTGELFF. CDR3 nucleotide sequence: TGCGCCAGCAGCTTAGGGACTAGCGGGACCACCGGGGAGCTGTTTTTT. The rearrangement joins TRBV5-1 to TRBJ2-2; TRBD2 aligns across 13 bases. Germline lookup yields CDR1 SGHRS and CDR2 YFSETQ. The CDR3 sequence is 16 residues long. Trimming took 2 bases from V and 4 from J; bases not matched to a gene: 2.

CDR3 nucleotide sequence: TGTGCCAGCAGGGATCTGACAGGGGCATATAACTATGGCTACACCTTC. Translated: CASRDLTGAYNYGYTF. The V and J genes are TRBV5-4 and TRBJ1-2; 8 nucleotides agree with TRBD1. After removal of 5 bases from V and 1 base from J, the junction contained 10 bases not matched to a gene. From germline, CDR1 is SGHNT and CDR2 YYREEE (reference sequence). This CDR3 comprises 16 residues.